Listed here are 20 T cell receptor beta chains from one sample, sequenced in a study of Ad26.COV2.S vaccination and SARS-CoV-2 variants. Treatment indicated: over 15 received Ad26.COV2.S at low or high dose, single or two shots; roughly five received placebo; per-sample allocation not given. The study sampled participants on day 63 after the first vaccine or placebo injection. Produced via immunoSEQ multiplex PCR; TCRdb's table is partial and in-frame only. This table has some 480,000 clones, around nine tenths appearing once. Here the sequenced sample was peripheral blood, taken in a trial of Ad26.COV2.S vaccine versus placebo. Every receptor here comes from a person between 18 and 60 years old who received the Ad26.COV2.S COVID-19 vaccine or a placebo.

The chain links TRBV5-1 to TRBJ2-3; D is tentatively TRBD1 or TRBD2 (6 bases each). CDR3 size: 14 residues. Trimming left V 3 bases short and J 5 bases short, with 13 bases between. CDR1 SGHRS and CDR2 YFSETQ come from the germline V gene. CDR3 residues: CASSSVGGQDTQYF. DNA for the CDR3: TGCGCCAGCAGCTCCGTGGGGGGCCAAGATACGCAGTATTTT.

This clone was seen just once. This chain connects TRBV5-4 to TRBJ2-5; 7 bases are a match to TRBD1. The germline gives CDR1 SGHNT, CDR2 YYREEE (reference sequence). Losses at the gene ends were 4 bases for V and 0 bases for J; bases not matched to a gene: 6. This CDR3 is built from 15 residues. CDR3 bases: TGTGCCAGCAGCCGAGGGACAGCAAACCAAGAGACCCAGTACTTC. Translation: CASSRGTANQETQYF.

This clone has only one observation. This sequence joins TRBV29-1 and TRBJ2-3, with 8 nucleotides matching TRBD2. The J segment lost 2 bases and the V segment lost 7 bases, leaving 5 bases of the junction unmatched. This CDR3 has 13 residues. Germline CDR1 and CDR2: SQVTM and ANQGSEA. The CDR3 bases are TGCAGCGCTGATAGCGGGATCACAGATACGCAGTATTTT. Its translation is CSADSGITDTQYF.

V gene TRBV5-5 combines with J gene TRBJ2-7, with TRBD1 identical over 8 bases. The V and J ends lost 1 base and 2 bases, in that order; junction bases with no gene match: 2. CDR1 and CDR2 from the germline V gene are SGHKS and YYEKEE (reference sequence). This CDR3 region has 14 residues. As DNA, the CDR3 is TGTGCCAGCAGCTTGTTGACAGGGGCCTACGAGCAGTACTTC. Translated, it gives CASSLLTGAYEQYF.

V is TRBV4-1 and J is TRBJ1-2; D is unresolved. Germline values: CDR1 MGHRA, CDR2 YSYEKL. V was cut by 0 bases and J by 7 bases, with 18 bases left in between. CDR3 length: 16 amino acids. Written as DNA, the CDR3 is TGCGCCAGCAGCCAAGATGCGCCGGCGCCGAGTGGTGGCTACACCTTC. It specifies CASSQDAPAPSGGYTF.

The gene calls are TRBV12-1 and TRBJ2-1; the table's D gene call, TRBD1, was not cross checked with the DNA. TRBV12-1 is a documented pseudogene. There are 14 residues in the CDR3. The CDR3: CASSFEGIYNEQFF. The CDR3 bases are TGTGCCAGCAGCTTTGAGGGGATTTACAATGAGCAGTTCTTC.

The chain couples TRBV28 to TRBJ2-5; D possibly matches TRBD1 or TRBD2 (6 bases each). V was pared by 4 bases and J by 1 base, with 13 bases between. The germline CDR1 and CDR2 sequences are MDHEN and SYDVKM. CDR3 length equals 15 residues. The CDR3 DNA reads as TGTGCCAGCAGTTATTTGAGGGGGGTCCAAGAGACCCAGTACTTC. The encoded protein is CASSYLRGVQETQYF. The full variable domain, in which reference TRBV28 and TRBJ2-5 provide the parts outside the CDR3, is DVKVTQSSRYLVKRTGEKVFLECVQDMDHENMFWYRQDPGLGLRLIYFSYDVKMKEKGDIPEGYSVSREKKERFSLILESASTNQTSMYLCASSYLRGVQETQYFGPGTRLLVL.

The chain uses TRBV19 and TRBJ1-5; D gene ambiguous. V was pared by 3 bases and J by 5 bases, with 17 bases between. The CDR3 has 16 residues. Per germline, CDR1 LNHDA and CDR2 SQIVND (reference sequence). The CDR3 DNA sequence: TGTGCCAGTAGTATTTCGCCGTGGGGAGGTGATCAGCCCCAGCATTTT. This translates into CASSISPWGGDQPQHF.

The genes are TRBV19 and TRBJ1-5; D gene ambiguous. Germline CDR1 is LNHDA and CDR2 is SQIVND (reference sequence). The CDR3 length is 13 residues. Trimming took 7 bases from V and 7 from J, leaving 14 bases between them. CDR3 in DNA: TGTGCCAGTACCCTCGACACCGTACAGCCCCAGCATTTT. This gives the protein CASTLDTVQPQHF.

This chain uses TRBV5-1 with TRBJ2-7; D may be TRBD1 (5 bases). Trimming left V 0 bases short and J 3 bases short, with 13 bases between. This CDR3 is 15 amino acids long. Germline V gene sequence: CDR1 SGHRS, CDR2 YFSETQ. CDR3 in amino acids: CASSLGFGANYEQYF. Written as DNA, the CDR3 is TGCGCCAGCAGCTTGGGATTTGGGGCGAACTACGAGCAGTACTTC.

The V call is TRBV7-2, the J call TRBJ2-7, with 7 bases aligning to TRBD2. The J segment lost 3 bases and the V segment lost 6 bases, leaving 8 bases of the junction unmatched. The CDR3 runs to 14 residues. Germline values: CDR1 SGHTA, CDR2 FQGNSA. The CDR3 nucleotides read TGTGCCAGCAGACCTCCCGGACTAGTCTACGAGCAGTACTTC. Protein sequence: CASRPPGLVYEQYF. The complete variable domain, with remaining parts taken from reference TRBV7-2 and TRBJ2-7, reads GAGVSQSPSNKVTEKGKDVELRCDPISGHTALYWYRQSLGQGLEFLIYFQGNSAPDKSGLPSDRFSAERTGGSVSTLTIQRTQQEDSAVYLCASRPPGLVYEQYFGPGTRLTVT.

This clone was detected only once. The chain has TRBV7-6 and TRBJ1-3; perhaps TRBD1 as D (5 bases). Between the trimmed V and J ends, which lost 5 bases and 2 bases, there was a span of 16 bases. Germline loops: CDR1 SGHVS, CDR2 FNYEAQ. There are 16 residues in the CDR3. CDR3 DNA: TGTGCCAGCAGCGCCAACACCGGGGGGACTGGAAACACCATATATTTT. Translation gives CASSANTGGTGNTIYF.

The rearrangement uses TRBV7-6 and TRBJ1-1, with 9 nucleotides matching TRBD1. The germline V gene encodes CDR1 SGHVS and CDR2 FNYEAQ. V lost 5 bases, J lost 2 bases, and 12 bases stayed unmatched. The CDR3 is made up of 17 amino acids. The CDR3 sequence: CASSPWTGVRGNTEAFF. CDR3 in DNA: TGTGCCAGCAGCCCTTGGACAGGGGTGAGGGGAAACACTGAAGCTTTCTTT.

This sequence joins TRBV5-1 and TRBJ2-7; TRBD1 matches 7 bases. The length of the CDR3 is 16 residues. V trimming: 1 base; J trimming: 0 bases; junction bases outside the gene matches: 7. Germline CDR1 is SGHRS and CDR2 is YFSETQ. The CDR3, as DNA: TGCGCCAGCAGCTTGTCCGGGGACAGCCTCTCCTACGAGCAGTACTTC. Translated, it gives CASSLSGDSLSYEQYF.

The chain joins TRBV29-1 to TRBJ2-3, with 9 positions matching TRBD1. Germline V gene lookup returns CDR1 SQVTM and CDR2 ANQGSEA. Unmatched junction bases numbered 5, after V lost 2 bases and J lost 11 bases. This CDR3 has 12 residues. CDR3 protein: CSVEKGQGRQYF. The DNA of the CDR3 is TGCAGCGTTGAAAAGGGACAGGGAAGGCAGTATTTT.

The chain has TRBV28 and TRBJ1-2, with 9 bases matching TRBD1. Germline lookup yields CDR1 MDHEN and CDR2 SYDVKM. Trimming at V came to 4 bases and at J to 5 bases, leaving 5 bases not matched to a gene. The CDR3 totals 14 residues. The DNA of the CDR3 is TGTGCCAGCAGTTCCGGGACAGGGTCATATGGCTACACCTTC. This encodes CASSSGTGSYGYTF.

V usage is TRBV19 and J usage is TRBJ1-3; D is ambiguous. The CDR3 has 15 residues. Trimming cost V 3 bases and J 0 bases, with 9 bases left between them. CDR1 LNHDA and CDR2 SQIVND come from the germline V gene (reference sequence). The CDR3 protein is CASSIGGISGNTIYF. The CDR3 DNA follows: TGTGCCAGTAGTATTGGAGGCATCTCTGGAAACACCATATATTTT.

This clone was recorded once. The chain links TRBV24-1 to TRBJ2-1; D unresolved. Trimming shortened V by 0 bases and J by 3 bases, and 8 bases separated the two germline ends. This CDR3 has 15 residues. Germline V CDR1 and CDR2: KGHDR, SFDVKD. The DNA of the CDR3 is TGTGCCACCAGTGATTTGAGGCAGGACTACAATGAGCAGTTCTTC. It yields the protein CATSDLRQDYNEQFF.

The chain links TRBV28 to TRBJ2-7; 11 bases align to TRBD2. With 8 bases clipped from V and 3 bases from J, the junction kept 9 bases outside the gene matches. Germline V lookup: CDR1 MDHEN, CDR2 SYDVKM. The CDR3 runs 15 residues. CDR3 in amino acids: CASRVGLAGGYEQYF. As DNA, the CDR3 is TGTGCCAGCCGCGTGGGGCTAGCGGGAGGCTACGAGCAGTACTTC.

The chain uses TRBV30 and TRBJ2-1; the D is unclear. From germline, CDR1 is GTSNPN and CDR2 SVGIG (reference sequence). Trimming left V 2 bases short and J 0 bases short, with 11 bases between. The CDR3 has 15 amino acids. CDR3 sequence: CAWSPDSSSYNEQFF. The CDR3, as DNA: TGTGCCTGGAGTCCCGACTCGAGCTCCTACAATGAGCAGTTCTTC.